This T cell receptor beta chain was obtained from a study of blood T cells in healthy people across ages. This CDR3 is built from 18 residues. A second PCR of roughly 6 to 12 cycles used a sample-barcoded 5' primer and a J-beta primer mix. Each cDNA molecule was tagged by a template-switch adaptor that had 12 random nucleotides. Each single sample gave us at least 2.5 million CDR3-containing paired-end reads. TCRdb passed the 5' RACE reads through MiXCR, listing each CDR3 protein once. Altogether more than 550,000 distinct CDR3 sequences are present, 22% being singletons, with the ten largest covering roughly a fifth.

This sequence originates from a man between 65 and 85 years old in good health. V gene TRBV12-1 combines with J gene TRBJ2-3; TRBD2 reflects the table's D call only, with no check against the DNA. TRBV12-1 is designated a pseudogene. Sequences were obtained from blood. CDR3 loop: CASSTSPGTSGRADTQYF. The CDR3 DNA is TGTGCCAGCAGCACATCGCCCGGGACTAGCGGGAGGGCAGATACGCAGTATTTT.